This is a list of T cell receptor beta chains from one sample in a study of cytomegalovirus exposure and HLA in healthy donors. Profiling relied on immunoSEQ multiplex PCR, and the TCRdb table lists in-frame clones only, not all of them. The sample table includes 130,000 or so clones. Sequencing used PBMCs. The source is a woman aged 40 to 50 in good health and CMV-seropositive. The CDR3 runs from the conserved cysteine through the conserved F or W. The D gene is left open where the match is weak.

J gene | D gene | V gene | CDR3 DNA | CDR3 protein
TRBJ2-7 | TRBD2 | TRBV28 | TGTGCCAGCAGCGGCAACCGCGGGACTAGCGAAAAGAGCTCCTACGAGCAGTACTTC | CASSGNRGTSEKSSYEQYF
TRBJ1-4 | . | TRBV2 | TGTGCCAGCAGTGATGGAAAGGCAGTGCGGGGCCGAACTTTT | CASSDGKAVRGRTF
TRBJ2-7 | TRBD1 | TRBV18 | TGTGCCAGCTCACGGGACAGGGTCGACGAGCAGTACTTC | CASSRDRVDEQYF
TRBJ2-7 | TRBD2 | TRBV11-3 | TGTGCCAGCAGCGTCTCTAGCGGGAGCTCCTACGAGCAGTACTTC | CASSVSSGSSYEQYF
TRBJ2-2 | . | TRBV11-2 | TGTGCCAGCAGAGGGGGGGAGTGGGCCGCGAACACCGGGGAGCTGTTTTTT | CASRGGEWAANTGELFF
TRBJ1-2 | TRBD1 | TRBV29-1 | TGCAGCGTTGAAAAAACAGGGGGTGATGGCTACACCTTC | CSVEKTGGDGYTF
TRBJ2-3 | . | TRBV13 | TGTGCCAGCAGCTTAGGGGTAGCCCACAGCACAGATACGCAGTATTTT | CASSLGVAHSTDTQYF
TRBJ2-7 | . | TRBV28 | TGTGCCAGCCTAGGTCTGGCGGGCAGGAGCTCCTACGAGCAGTACTTC | CASLGLAGRSSYEQYF
TRBJ2-1 | . | TRBV19 | TGTGCCAGTACCAACAGGGCAGGGGACAATGAGCAGTTCTTC | CASTNRAGDNEQFF
TRBJ2-3 | . | TRBV6-1 | TGTGCCAGCAGTGAAGCCCTATCACAGTCAGATACGCAGTATTTT | CASSEALSQSDTQYF
TRBJ2-2 | . | TRBV9 | TGTGCCAGCAGCGTAGGAGGATACCCCGGGGAGCTGTTTTTT | CASSVGGYPGELFF
TRBJ2-1 | . | TRBV7-9 | TGTGCCAGCAGCTTAGAGGGTGCCGGGGGCAATGAGCAGTTCTTC | CASSLEGAGGNEQFF
TRBJ2-7 | TRBD2 | TRBV6-4 | TGTGCCAGCAGTAGGCGGACTAGCGAAACCTACGAGCAGTACTTC | CASSRRTSETYEQYF
TRBJ2-1 | . | TRBV7-2 | TGTGCCAGCACCTTTCCGGGACAGCCCGCGGGAGAGCAGTTCTTC | CASTFPGQPAGEQFF
TRBJ1-2 | . | TRBV6-5 | TGTGCCAGCAGTTACTCGGGCAGATCAAACTATGGCTACACCTTC | CASSYSGRSNYGYTF
TRBJ2-1 | TRBD2 | TRBV6-5 | TGTGCCAGCAGGCCGGTGACTAGCGGGAATGCAGTAGGGTTCTTC | CASRPVTSGNAVGFF
TRBJ2-1 | . | TRBV7-2 | TGTGCCAGCAGCGCGTACAATGAGCAGTTCTTC | CASSAYNEQFF
TRBJ2-5 | . | TRBV19 | TGTGCCAGTAGTACCCAAAGGACAGTGTGGGAAGAGACCCAGTACTTC | CASSTQRTVWEETQYF
TRBJ2-5 | . | TRBV6-5 | TGTGCCAGCAGTCAGGGGATGGGGGAGACCCAGTACTTC | CASSQGMGETQYF
TRBJ2-3 | . | TRBV10-1 | TGCGCCAGCAGTCCAACCCCGTTCGGGGATACGCAGTATTTT | CASSPTPFGDTQYF
TRBJ2-3 | . | TRBV28 | TGTGCCAGCAGCCAAGAGACTACACCGACGGCGGATACGCAGTATTTT | CASSQETTPTADTQYF
TRBJ1-3 | TRBD1 | TRBV10-2 | TGCGCCAGCAGTCCCACAGGGGCTGGAAACACCATATATTTT | CASSPTGAGNTIYF
TRBJ2-7 | . | TRBV6-5 | TGTGCCAGCAGTTCCGACGGGAACCTGGACGAGCAGTACTTC | CASSSDGNLDEQYF
TRBJ2-1 | TRBD2 | TRBV6-5 | TGTGCCAGCAGTTCCTCCGGCGGGAGGGCCGTGAATGAGCAGTTCTTC | CASSSSGGRAVNEQFF
TRBJ2-7 | TRBD2 | TRBV6-5 | TGTGCCAGCACGTATGAGGCTAGCGGGGCCTACGAGCAGTACTTC | CASTYEASGAYEQYF
TRBJ1-2 | . | TRBV7-2 | TGTGCCAGCAGCTTAGTAACGGGGGACTATGGCTACACCTTC | CASSLVTGDYGYTF
TRBJ2-5 | . | TRBV11-1 | TGTGCCAGCAGCTTAACCCTCGGGGGTTACCAAGAGACCCAGTACTTC | CASSLTLGGYQETQYF
TRBJ2-1 | TRBD2 | TRBV25-1 | TGTGCCAGCAGTCCACCCCCGCGGCTAGCGGGAGGGAATGAGCAGTTCTTC | CASSPPPRLAGGNEQFF
TRBJ1-4 | TRBD1 | TRBV27 | TGTGCCAGCAGTTTGACAGGGGCCGGTTGGGAAAAACTGTTTTTT | CASSLTGAGWEKLFF
TRBJ2-1 | . | TRBV15 | TGTGCCACCCGGGAAGCAGGACTTCGCTACAATGAGCAGTTCTTC | CATREAGLRYNEQFF
TRBJ1-1 | TRBD1 | TRBV2 | TGTGCCAGCAGGACCGGGACAGGGGGTTTTCAGAGCAAAGCTTTCTTT | CASRTGTGGFQSKAFF
TRBJ2-3 | . | TRBV29-1 | TGCAGCGCCTTATGGAGGAGGGCCGATCGAGATACGCAGTATTTT | CSALWRRADRDTQYF
TRBJ1-2 | . | TRBV6-6 | TGTGCCAGCAGTTACTCGAAACGGGGTCTCCATGGCTACACCTTC | CASSYSKRGLHGYTF
TRBJ1-5 | TRBD1 | TRBV7-9 | TGTGCCAGCAGCGTAGGACAGGGCGACCAGCCCCAGCATTTT | CASSVGQGDQPQHF
TRBJ2-7 | TRBD2 | TRBV11-1 | TGTGCCAGCAGCTTGAATGCGGGAGGCCGCTACGAGCAGTACTTC | CASSLNAGGRYEQYF
TRBJ1-5 | TRBD1 | TRBV15 | TGTGCCACCAGCAGAGACGGAGGACAGGGTCTTTATCAGCCCCAGCATTTT | CATSRDGGQGLYQPQHF
TRBJ1-5 | . | TRBV27 | TGTGCCAGCAGTTATGGGGGGAATCAGCCCCAGCATTTT | CASSYGGNQPQHF
TRBJ2-1 | TRBD2 | TRBV5-4 | TGTGCCAGCAGCTCTAGCGGGATGCCCAATGAGCAGTTCTTC | CASSSSGMPNEQFF
TRBJ2-7 | TRBD1 | TRBV7-9 | TGTGCCAGCAGTTCTTGGGGACAGGACTCCTACGAGCAGTACTTC | CASSSWGQDSYEQYF
TRBJ2-5 | . | TRBV18 | TGTGCCAGCTCACCGAGCGGATTGGAGACCCAGTACTTC | CASSPSGLETQYF
TRBJ1-2 | TRBD1 | TRBV27 | TGTGCCAGCAGGTCCTCCAGGGGGCGAGGCTACACCTTC | CASRSSRGRGYTF
TRBJ2-7 | TRBD2 | TRBV2 | TGTGCCAGCAGGGCTAGCGGGAGTTACGAGCAGTACTTC | CASRASGSYEQYF